The 20 T cell receptor beta chains below come from one sample, sequenced in a study of T cell repertoires in aging, cancer and after chemotherapy. Multiplex touch-down PCR with TRB-A/B primers amplified rearranged V-D-J TRB sequences. TCRdb re-analysed the multiplex PCR reads in MiXCR, keeping a single row per CDR3 protein. In the table there are approximately 5,300 distinct CDR3 sequences, 25% to 30% of which are singletons. TCR beta rearrangements were amplified from peripheral blood genomic DNA. Sequencing was performed on blood. These receptors all come from a human donor with a solid tumor.

This clonotype was detected only once. A much larger clonotype is one base distant, so this may be a read error. V gene TRBV12-3 or TRBV12-4 combines with J gene TRBJ1-2, with D unresolved. Trimming removed 6 bases from V and 6 bases from J, with 14 bases in between. This CDR3 is 13 amino acids long. This chain's CDR3 is CASSLTRVHGYTF. In DNA form, the CDR3 reads TGTGCCAGCAGCCTGACACGGGTACATGGCTACACCTTC.

This chain links TRBV10-2 with TRBJ1-4; no clear D. The CDR3 has 14 residues. Per germline, CDR1 WSHSY and CDR2 SAAADI. V shed 11 bases and J shed 0 bases, with 13 bases lying between them. The CDR3 is CASAEISTNEKLFF. In DNA form, the CDR3 reads TGCGCCTCCGCAGAGATTTCAACTAATGAAAAACTGTTTTTT.

This clonotype was recorded a few times. The CDR3 region has the DNA TGTGCCAGCAGCTTAGAGGCGTCCGTGAACACCATATATTTT. It codes for CASSLEASVNTIYF. The genes are TRBV7-9 and TRBJ1-3; D remains ambiguous. The germline gives CDR1 SEHNR, CDR2 FQNEAQ (reference sequence). Trimming removed 1 base at V and 7 bases at J, with 11 bases between. This CDR3 spans 14 amino acids.

This clonotype is labeled as medium-sized (0.01 to 0.1%). CDR3 DNA: TGTGCCAGCAGCCCCGGGGCAGATCGCGGCTACACCTTC. This encodes CASSPGADRGYTF. V is TRBV7-9 and J is TRBJ1-2, with D possibly being TRBD1 (5 bases). The length of the CDR3 is 13 residues. From germline, CDR1 is SEHNR and CDR2 FQNEAQ (reference sequence). V was clipped by 5 bases and J by 8 bases, with 15 bases between them.

About this clonotype itself: One base away lies a much larger clone, so this may be a sequencing read error. V is TRBV29-1 and J is TRBJ2-1; 7 bases fit TRBD2. J lost 2 bases, V lost 7 bases, and 11 bases had no gene match. This CDR3 region has 15 residues. The germline V gene has CDR1 SQVTM and CDR2 ANQGSEA. CDR3: CSGGGKGGTYNEQFF. DNA for the CDR3: TGCAGCGGGGGGGGTAAGGGTGGTACCTACAATGAGCAGTTCTTC.

The genes are TRBV12-3 or TRBV12-4 and TRBJ2-2; D is possibly TRBD2 (7 bases). Trimming removed 7 bases at V and 4 bases at J, with 16 bases between. CDR3 length equals 15 residues. The CDR3 loop is CASIRGGRPTGELFF. The CDR3 nucleotides are TGTGCCAGCATAAGGGGGGGGCGACCCACCGGGGAGCTGTTTTTT.

This chain uses TRBV7-9 with TRBJ1-6, with D uncertain. V gave up 5 bases and J gave up 0 bases, with 14 bases separating them. CDR1 and CDR2 from the germline V gene are SEHNR and FQNEAQ (reference sequence). The CDR3 runs to 17 residues. CDR3 sequence: CASSPDSWSSYNSPLHF. The CDR3 coding sequence is TGTGCCAGCAGCCCCGACTCCTGGAGCTCCTATAATTCACCCCTCCACTTT.

This clonotype has only a few counts. The CDR3 nucleotides read TGTGCCAGCAGTCCCGGGGAGGCGGGGGGGCAAACTGAAGCTTTCTTT. It codes for CASSPGEAGGQTEAFF. The rearrangement uses TRBV6-5 and TRBJ1-1; D is possibly TRBD1 (6 bases). The CDR3 extends over 16 amino acids. The V gene lost 5 bases and the J gene lost 5 bases, with 21 bases spanning the gap. Germline CDR1 and CDR2: MNHEY and SVGAGI.

The V and J genes are TRBV5-1 and TRBJ1-6, with 8 bases lining up with TRBD1. V shed 4 bases and J 7 bases; nucleotides not matched to a gene: 4. The CDR3 length is 14 residues. Germline CDR1 reads SGHRS; CDR2 reads YFSETQ. CDR3 DNA: TGCGCCAGCAGCGGGACAGGCCTAAATTCACCCCTCCACTTT. Its translation is CASSGTGLNSPLHF.

This clonotype was seen a handful of times. The chain has TRBV12-3 or TRBV12-4 and TRBJ2-2; perhaps TRBD1 as D (6 bases). This CDR3 spans 15 amino acids. V lost 2 bases and J 5 bases, leaving 12 bases between the germline ends. CDR3 nucleotides: TGTGCCAGCAGTTTAAACAGGGTTACGACCGGGGAGCTGTTTTTT. Its translation: CASSLNRVTTGELFF.

The chain has TRBV20-1 and TRBJ1-5; D is unresolved. This CDR3 comprises 14 residues. Trimming stripped 3 bases from V and 0 bases from J, with 9 bases between. The germline gives CDR1 DFQATT, CDR2 SNEGSKA (reference sequence). The CDR3, as DNA: TGCAGTGCTAGTCCGGGTTATAGCAATCAGCCCCAGCATTTT. Translated, it gives CSASPGYSNQPQHF.

This clonotype was detected a few times. This chain uses TRBV20-1 with TRBJ2-7; D gene ambiguous. The V end was cut by 2 bases, the J end by 0 bases, with 11 bases between. This CDR3 spans 14 amino acids. Germline V lookup: CDR1 DFQATT, CDR2 SNEGSKA (reference sequence). The CDR3 nucleotides read TGCAGTGCTAGACACAGCGTTAACTCCTACGAGCAGTACTTC. Translated: CSARHSVNSYEQYF.

This clonotype has more than one count but fewer than ten. This sequence joins TRBV20-1 and TRBJ2-5; 7 bases match TRBD1. This CDR3 contains 12 residues. Germline CDR1 and CDR2: DFQATT and SNEGSKA (reference sequence). V dropped 8 bases and J dropped 2; count of bases not matched to a gene: 5. The CDR3 DNA is TGCAGTCTTAACAGGGGTCAAGAGACCCAGTACTTC. Protein sequence: CSLNRGQETQYF.

The gene calls are TRBV19 and TRBJ1-1; D is unclear. The CDR3 consists of 13 residues. Germline values: CDR1 LNHDA, CDR2 SQIVND (reference sequence). The V end lost 4 bases, the J end lost 0 bases, and 6 bases lay between the germline ends. CDR3 DNA: TGTGCCAGTAGTACTACACTGAACACTGAAGCTTTCTTT. Translated: CASSTTLNTEAFF.

The chain links TRBV6-1 to TRBJ2-7; TRBD1 might be the D (5 bases). CDR3 size: 12 residues. Per germline, CDR1 MNHNS and CDR2 SASEGT. Between the trimmed V and J ends, which lost 2 bases and 6 bases, there was a span of 8 bases. The CDR3 DNA reads TGTGCCAGCAGTGAAACGACAGCCGAGCAGTACTTC. It translates to CASSETTAEQYF.

This clonotype showed up just a few times. The V call is TRBV20-1, the J call TRBJ2-3; no firm D call. The CDR3 spans 12 residues. Germline CDR1 reads DFQATT; CDR2 reads SNEGSKA (reference sequence). V was pared by 0 bases and J by 4 bases, with 5 bases between. CDR3 in DNA: TGCAGTGCTAGAGATGGGCCAGATACGCAGTATTTT. This gives the protein CSARDGPDTQYF.

This clonotype showed up just a few times. The chain is built from TRBV7-2 and TRBJ1-5; 9 nucleotides agree with TRBD1. Germline V gene sequence: CDR1 SGHTA, CDR2 FQGNSA. V was clipped by 4 bases and J by 3 bases; unmatched bases: 4. The CDR3 totals 15 residues. The CDR3: CASSYRTGDNQPQHF. DNA for the CDR3: TGTGCCAGCAGCTACCGGACAGGGGACAATCAGCCCCAGCATTTT.

The chain combines TRBV14 with TRBJ2-7; the match to TRBD2 covers 8 bases. Trimming at V came to 4 bases and at J to 3 bases, leaving 5 bases not matched to a gene. Germline V gene data show CDR1 as SGHDN and CDR2 as FVKESK. There are 14 residues in the CDR3. CDR3 nucleotide sequence: TGTGCCAGCAGCCGAGCGGGAGTAGGCTACGAGCAGTACTTC. Protein sequence: CASSRAGVGYEQYF.

This clonotype is medium-sized (0.01 to 0.1%) within its sample. The V call is TRBV7-2, the J call TRBJ2-2; 12 bases fit TRBD2. Trimming cost V 4 bases and J 7 bases; bases outside gene matches: 1. The germline V gene has CDR1 SGHTA and CDR2 FQGNSA. The CDR3 loop spans 14 amino acids. The CDR3 coding sequence is TGTGCCAGCAGCTCGGGACTAGCGGGCGGGGAGCTGTTTTTT. Protein: CASSSGLAGGELFF.

The chain links TRBV5-6 to TRBJ2-3; 16 positions agree with TRBD2. CDR1 SGHDT and CDR2 YYEEEE come from the germline V gene. The trim removed 4 bases at V and 10 bases at J, leaving 6 bases unmatched. CDR3 length: 15 amino acids. The CDR3 region is CASSHGTSGGDPQYF. For the CDR3, the DNA is TGTGCCAGCAGCCACGGGACTAGCGGGGGGGATCCGCAGTATTTT. Drawing the rest from reference TRBV5-6 and TRBJ2-3, the complete variable domain is DAGVTQSPTHLIKTRGQQVTLRCSPKSGHDTVSWYQQALGQGPQFIFQYYEEEERQRGNFPDRFSGHQFPNYSSELNVNALLLGDSALYLCASSHGTSGGDPQYFGPGTRLTVL.